This T cell receptor beta chain stems from a study of early T cells in non-severe SARS-CoV-2 infection. Study as a whole: Chains were not paired, and sequencing was done on bulk RNA from unsorted whole blood. Whole-study results and caveats: Anti-spike CD8 responses were favored by VDJdb matching, which missed private and CD4 specificities.

Each cDNA molecule carried a unique molecular identifier. MiXCR was run by TCRdb on the 5' RACE reads, yielding one entry per CDR3 protein. The sample comprises 98,000 or so distinct CDR3 sequences, approximately 11% of which are singletons, and 4.5% to 5.5% rests with the top ten. Points on this clonotype: Its antigen is not known.

CDR3 size: 12 residues. V was clipped by 5 bases and J by 5 bases, with 10 bases between them. Germline-derived CDR1 and CDR2 are MNHNY and SVGAGI (reference sequence). This TCR was sampled from an adult who was a healthcare worker with PCR-confirmed SARS-CoV-2 infection or an uninfected control (not recorded which). Sequencing was done on a sample of whole blood. The chain recombines TRBV6-6 with TRBJ2-7; a weak D match, TRBD2 (6 bases). CDR3 sequence (DNA): TGTGCCAGCAGTCGCGGGGCCCACGAGCAGTACTTC. Encoded protein: CASSRGAHEQYF.